Presented here are 8 T cell receptor beta chains from one specimen sequenced in a study of T cell repertoires in cytomegalovirus infection. TCRdb fed the reads into MiXCR, producing one record per CDR3 protein. The data show fewer than 550,000 distinct CDR3 sequences, 25% to 40% seen once. The sequencing input was PBMCs. These receptors were taken from a human donor in good health (CMV status not recorded). Some clones in this sample may be carry-over from other donors' samples.

This clonotype came up many times. The chain carries TRBV12-3 or TRBV12-4 and TRBJ1-6, with D unclear. This CDR3 spans 15 amino acids. Trimming stripped 5 bases from V and 4 bases from J, with 12 bases between. CDR3 in amino acids: CASSTGPEYNSPLHF. The CDR3, as DNA: TGTGCCAGCAGTACCGGGCCAGAGTATAATTCACCCCTCCACTTT.

V gene TRBV6-1 combines with J gene TRBJ2-7; 7 nucleotides match TRBD2. Germline assignment: CDR1 MNHNS and CDR2 SASEGT. The CDR3 covers 14 residues. Trimming removed 8 bases from V and 0 bases from J; junction bases left unmatched: 7. CDR3 residues: CASGGSGSSYEQYF. For the CDR3, the DNA is TGTGCCAGCGGGGGTAGCGGGTCCTCCTACGAGCAGTACTTC.

The chain recombines TRBV20-1 with TRBJ2-2; TRBD2 matches 14 bases. CDR1 and CDR2 (germline): DFQATT, SNEGSKA (reference sequence). This CDR3 is built from 15 residues. Trimming took 6 bases from V and 3 from J; bases not matched to a gene: 3. CDR3 amino acids: CSARTSGRHTGELFF. The CDR3 coding sequence is TGCAGTGCCCGGACTAGCGGGAGGCACACCGGGGAGCTGTTTTTT.

The table lists this clonotype with a few counts. This chain connects TRBV6-5 to TRBJ2-2, with TRBD1 matching 7 bases. This CDR3 contains 15 residues. The junction had 6 bases not matched to a gene; V was cut back by 6 bases and J by 2 bases. In germline, CDR1 is MNHEY, CDR2 SVGAGI. CDR3 coding DNA: TGTGCCAGCAGGAGGGACAGAGGAAACACCGGGGAGCTGTTTTTT. Translated, it gives CASRRDRGNTGELFF.

This rearrangement joins TRBV27 to TRBJ2-1, with D possibly being TRBD2 (5 bases). Trimming took off 7 bases at V and 4 bases at J, with 11 bases between the two ends. The CDR3 covers 13 residues. Germline CDR1 is MNHEY and CDR2 is SMNVEV (reference sequence). In nucleotides, the CDR3 is TGTGCCAGCATGAGCGGACGGTACAATGAGCAGTTCTTC. This sequence encodes CASMSGRYNEQFF.

Concerning this clonotype itself: Lacking the conserved final phenylalanine or tryptophan, this CDR3 likely reflects a read error. It is unclear where the CDR3 begins or ends on the DNA, so no DNA is shown, and the CDR3 is as TCRdb lists it. This rearrangement joins TRBV7-8 to TRBJ2-1; TRBD2 is the table's D call, not checked against the DNA. Termini included, the CDR3 measures 17 amino acids. Germline CDR1 is SGHVS and CDR2 is FQNEAQ. Here the CDR3 reads CASSLLRAGEGPHEPFC.

The DNA for the CDR3 is TGTGCCAGCAGGCGGACTAGCGGGGGCTACGAGCAGTACTTC. It is translated as CASRRTSGGYEQYF. This sequence joins TRBV6-2 or TRBV6-3 and TRBJ2-7; 13 nucleotides match TRBD2. This CDR3 has 14 amino acids. CDR1 is MNHEY and CDR2 is SVGEGT in the germline V gene. J lost 3 bases, V lost 6 bases, and 2 bases had no gene match.

This clonotype was observed a few times. A much larger clone sits a single nucleotide away, making a read error possible. The chain uses TRBV7-9 and TRBJ2-1, with a tentative D call TRBD1 (5 bases). Germline CDR1 SEHNR, CDR2 FQNEAQ (reference sequence). Trimming took 3 bases from V and 6 from J, leaving 6 bases between them. The CDR3 consists of 12 residues. The CDR3 loop reads CASSFQGNEQFF. CDR3 coding DNA: TGTGCCAGCAGCTTTCAGGGCAATGAGCAGTTCTTC.